The source of this T cell receptor beta chain is a study of technical replicates of blood from several donors. A remark on this clone: Other DNA sequences in the same sample also yield this CDR3.

Libraries were prepared by immunoSEQ multiplex PCR; TCRdb keeps only in-frame clonotypes and omits some of them. The sample has nearly 80,000 clones, around nine tenths seen once. The sample consisted of T cells isolated from PBMCs. The clonotype was recovered from a human donor in good health.

The CDR3 spells CATSRDISYEQYF. The CDR3 DNA reads as TGTGCCACCAGCAGAGATATTAGTTACGAGCAGTACTTC. The chain couples TRBV15 to TRBJ2-7; D not certain. Germline V gene sequence: CDR1 LNHNV, CDR2 YYDKDF (reference sequence). V was pared by 0 bases and J by 4 bases, with 7 bases between. This CDR3 spans 13 amino acids.